This T cell receptor (beta chain) was retrieved from a study of OX40 agonist ivuxolimab in advanced cancers. Some background on the complete study: Ivuxolimab, which targeted the costimulatory receptor OX40 (CD134), was an agonistic, fully human IgG2 monoclonal antibody. In the dose-escalation cohort, nearly 85% of patients were male, and the mean age was 60 years with a range of about 20 to 90. The paper describes the monotherapy dose-escalation part (N of about 52 patients) of the phase I trial of ivuxolimab. Intravenous ivuxolimab was administered to patients every 2 weeks at six dose levels: 0.01, 0.1, 0.3, 1.5, 3 and 10 mg/kg. Peripheral TCRbeta sequencing was intended to test whether TCR sequence diversity was altered and clonal T-cell expansion was caused by ivuxolimab. Of the 50 to 55 patients in dose escalation, some 20 had hepatocellular carcinoma, roughly 15 had melanoma, 9 had renal cell carcinoma and 9 had head and neck cancer. Prior anti-PD-1, anti-PD-L1 or anti-CTLA-4 therapy was permitted, and 35% to 40% of dose-escalation patients had received checkpoint inhibitors. Partial responses occurred in three dose-escalation patients, of whom one had hepatocellular carcinoma and two had cutaneous melanoma. Paper-wide results and their limitations: In the 0.1-3.0 mg/kg groups, partial responders had among the lowest normalized peripheral clonal expansion, particularly in CD8+ T cells. Low levels of normalized T-cell clonal expansion were also seen in some nonresponding patients. The antigen specificity of the clonally expanded peripheral T cells was not determined. Clonal expansion of both CD4+ and CD8+ blood T cells was observed from baseline to week 6 at doses 0.1 to 3.0 mg/kg. After ivuxolimab, CD8+ T cells had more expanded clones than CD4+ T cells on average.

Regarding this clone: It lacks a known antigen. Qualities for individual bases were not recorded, and no much larger clone is one base off.

CDR1 and CDR2, looked up from the germline V gene (reference sequence), are LNHNV and YYDKDF. The V end loses 4 bases and the J end loses 6 bases, and a stretch of 6 bases separates them. The CDR3 measures 12 amino acids from cysteine to phenylalanine. The CDR3 DNA has 36 bases and is translated from base 1. To sequence the TCRbeta CDR3 region, genomic DNA was isolated from the sorted cells. The immunoSEQ Assay was used to sequence the TCRbeta CDR3 regions. Not all clones reach the TCRdb copy of this immuneACCESS table, which keeps in-frame sequences only. Checked studies attribute under half of the gap to unresolved V genes and leave the rest unexplained. The sample table contains fewer than 140,000 clones; only one count was recorded for about nine tenths of them. The ten largest clones capture about 0.48% of the sample. The trial excluded patients who had a history of autoimmune disease or were on systemic immunosuppression. Peripheral blood for TCR sequencing was collected from all dose cohorts at baseline, on cycle 4 day 1, and on cycle 7 day 1. The samples were taken from a phase I, first-in-human, multicenter, open-label dose-escalation trial of ivuxolimab. Adults with locally advanced or metastatic melanoma, renal cell carcinoma, hepatocellular carcinoma or head and neck squamous cell carcinoma were enrolled in the trial. Before TCR sequencing, CD4+ and CD8+ T cells were separately sorted from peripheral blood.

The receptor's source is an adult with an advanced solid tumor such as melanoma, head and neck, liver or kidney cancer. The rearranged chain carries TRBV15 and TRBJ2-2; the D gene remains uncertain. This sample comprised CD4+ or CD8+ T cells sorted from blood, obtained in a trial of the OX40 agonist ivuxolimab. The CDR3 protein is CATSIVAGELFF. Read as DNA, the sequence is TGTGCCACCAGCATTGTGGCCGGGGAGCTGTTTTTT. Reference TRBV15 and TRBJ2-2 proteins supply the regions before and after the CDR3; the full variable domain is: DAMVIQNPRYQVTQFGKPVTLSCSQTLNHNVMYWYQQKSSQAPKLLFHYYDKDFNNEADTPDNFQSRRPNTSFCFLDIRSPGLGDTAMYLCATSIVAGELFFGEGSRLTVL.